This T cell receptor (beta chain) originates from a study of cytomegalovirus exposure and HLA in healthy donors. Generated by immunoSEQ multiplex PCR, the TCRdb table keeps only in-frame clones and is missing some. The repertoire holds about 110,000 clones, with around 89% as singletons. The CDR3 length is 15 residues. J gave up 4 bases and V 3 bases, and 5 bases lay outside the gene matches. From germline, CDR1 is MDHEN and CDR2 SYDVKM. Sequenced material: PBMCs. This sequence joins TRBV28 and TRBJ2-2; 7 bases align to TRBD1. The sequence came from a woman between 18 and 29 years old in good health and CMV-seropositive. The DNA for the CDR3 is TGTGCCAGCAGTTTGTGGGCAGGGGGCACCGGGGAGCTGTTTTTT. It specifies CASSLWAGGTGELFF.